This passage covers 29 T cell receptor beta chains from one sample sequenced in a study of shared clonotypes between healthy human individuals. The table came from immunoSEQ multiplex PCR; TCRdb's copy has only in-frame clones and leaves some out. Here the sample spans 2,500,000 or so clones, 93% being singletons. Sequenced: naive CD4+ T cells from PBMCs. Subset defined: CD45RA+ positively selected. The receptors were sampled from a man younger than 30 in good health. Some clones in this sample may be carry-over from other donors' samples.

The V call is TRBV7-3, the J call TRBJ2-1; D is uncertain. V was pared by 2 bases and J by 0 bases, with 8 bases between. Germline V gene lookup returns CDR1 SGHTA and CDR2 FQGTGA. This CDR3 has 15 amino acids. CDR3 region: CASSLLRSSYNEQFF. In DNA, the CDR3 is TGTGCCAGCAGCTTACTTAGGAGCTCCTACAATGAGCAGTTCTTC.

The V call is TRBV15, the J call TRBJ1-1; weak D call: TRBD1 (6 bases). Germline V lookup: CDR1 LNHNV, CDR2 YYDKDF (reference sequence). This CDR3 comprises 16 residues. The ends were cut back, 1 base at V and 3 bases at J, with 15 bases in the middle. CDR3 region: CATSRVPSRGDTEAFF. Written as DNA, the CDR3 is TGTGCCACCAGCAGAGTCCCCTCGAGGGGGGACACTGAAGCTTTCTTT. The variable domain in full, with the rest retrieved from reference TRBV15 and TRBJ1-1, is DAMVIQNPRYQVTQFGKPVTLSCSQTLNHNVMYWYQQKSSQAPKLLFHYYDKDFNNEADTPDNFQSRRPNTSFCFLDIRSPGLGDTAMYLCATSRVPSRGDTEAFFGQGTRLTVV.

The chain employs TRBV28 and TRBJ2-4; no reliable D call. The CDR3 is 15 amino acids. Deletions cut 6 bases from V and 0 bases from J, with 12 bases between. CDR1 MDHEN and CDR2 SYDVKM come from the germline V gene. The CDR3 bases are TGTGCCAGCAGCCCCAGGAGTCTAGCCAAAAACATTCAGTACTTC. Its protein product is CASSPRSLAKNIQYF.

V usage is TRBV28 and J usage is TRBJ1-2; 9 bases are shared with TRBD1. Germline-derived CDR1 and CDR2 are MDHEN and SYDVKM. Unmatched junction bases numbered 11, after V lost 9 bases and J lost 12 bases. CDR3 size: 12 residues. This CDR3 reads CASCTGGLRDTF. The DNA for the CDR3 is TGTGCCAGTTGTACAGGGGGCCTCCGGGACACCTTC.

This sequence joins TRBV28 and TRBJ1-1, with a possible D match to TRBD1 (6 bases). CDR3 length equals 15 residues. Germline V CDR1 and CDR2: MDHEN, SYDVKM. V gave up 3 bases and J gave up 3 bases, with 14 bases separating them. The CDR3 bases are TGTGCCAGCAGTTTGCCCAACAGGGCGGACACTGAAGCTTTCTTT. It encodes CASSLPNRADTEAFF.

CDR3 amino acids: CASSVAATGDHDTQYF. The CDR3 DNA sequence: TGTGCCAGCAGCGTAGCGGCGACAGGGGACCACGATACGCAGTATTTT. The V and J genes are TRBV9 and TRBJ2-3, with 8 bases fitting TRBD1. Trimming at V came to 0 bases and at J to 6 bases, leaving 9 bases not matched to a gene. The length of the CDR3 is 16 residues. From germline, CDR1 is SGDLS and CDR2 YYNGEE.

The rearrangement links TRBV5-1 to TRBJ1-2; no definite D call. The CDR3 spans 15 residues. Per the germline V gene, CDR1 is SGHRS and CDR2 is YFSETQ. The V end lost 0 bases, the J end lost 2 bases, and 11 bases lay between the germline ends. The CDR3 DNA follows: TGCGCCAGCAGCTTGGACGGGCTGGGCAACTATGGCTACACCTTC. Its translation is CASSLDGLGNYGYTF. The full variable domain, in which reference TRBV5-1 and TRBJ1-2 provide the parts outside the CDR3, is KAGVTQTPRYLIKTRGQQVTLSCSPISGHRSVSWYQQTPGQGLQFLFEYFSETQRNKGNFPGRFSGRQFSNSRSEMNVSTLELGDSALYLCASSLDGLGNYGYTFGSGTRLTVV.

About this clone itself: Distinct nucleotide sequences in the sample also encode this CDR3. The rearrangement links TRBV5-1 to TRBJ2-1; D possibly corresponds to TRBD2 (6 bases). Per the germline V gene, CDR1 is SGHRS and CDR2 is YFSETQ. Trimming took 0 bases from V and 0 from J, leaving 7 bases between them. The length of the CDR3 is 15 residues. The CDR3 sequence is CASSLETSSYNEQFF. For the CDR3, the DNA is TGCGCCAGCAGCTTGGAGACTAGCTCCTACAATGAGCAGTTCTTC.

Concerning this clone itself: This sample also contains other DNA sequences that code for the same CDR3. The gene calls are TRBV18 and TRBJ1-5, with D unresolved. V was clipped by 2 bases and J by 7 bases, with 12 bases between them. Germline-derived CDR1 and CDR2 are KGHSH and LQKENI. The CDR3 is 14 residues long. In DNA, the CDR3 is TGTGCCAGCTCACCAGACCGGGGTGGACAGCCCCAGCATTTT. It translates to CASSPDRGGQPQHF.

The V and J genes are TRBV9 and TRBJ2-2, with 8 bases matching TRBD2. Germline assignment: CDR1 SGDLS and CDR2 YYNGEE. The CDR3 runs 14 residues. V lost 7 bases and J lost 3; bases outside the gene matches: 5. The CDR3 DNA is TGTGCCAGCCGTAGCGGGGCCCACACCGGGGAGCTGTTTTTT. This sequence encodes CASRSGAHTGELFF.

Comment on this clone: This same CDR3 is encoded by further DNA sequences in the sample. The chain has TRBV5-1 and TRBJ2-1; tentatively, D is TRBD2 (6 bases). The CDR3 loop spans 13 amino acids. The germline V gene encodes CDR1 SGHRS and CDR2 YFSETQ. The V end lost 4 bases, the J end lost 7 bases, and 12 bases lay between the germline ends. The CDR3: CASSLAGLNEQFF. The CDR3 region has the DNA TGCGCCAGCAGCCTGGCGGGACTTAATGAGCAGTTCTTC.

The genes are TRBV28 and TRBJ2-7; TRBD1 is a possible D gene (5 bases). Germline values: CDR1 MDHEN, CDR2 SYDVKM. There are 16 residues in the CDR3. The germline V and J ends were trimmed by 3 bases and 2 bases, with 17 bases remaining between them. CDR3 sequence (DNA): TGTGCCAGCAGTTTCGTCGGTGGAACAGGACCCTACGAGCAGTACTTC. This encodes CASSFVGGTGPYEQYF. The variable domain in full, completed from reference TRBV28 and TRBJ2-7, reads DVKVTQSSRYLVKRTGEKVFLECVQDMDHENMFWYRQDPGLGLRLIYFSYDVKMKEKGDIPEGYSVSREKKERFSLILESASTNQTSMYLCASSFVGGTGPYEQYFGPGTRLTVT.

This clone appeared a single time. This sequence joins TRBV4-1 and TRBJ2-3, with a weak D call TRBD2 (6 bases). The CDR3 has 14 residues. V was cut by 7 bases and J by 4 bases, with 15 bases left in between. Germline V CDR1 and CDR2: MGHRA, YSYEKL. The CDR3 sequence: CASTLVGGPDTQYF. CDR3 nucleotides: TGCGCCAGCACCCTGGTGGGGGGACCAGATACGCAGTATTTT.

The V and J genes are TRBV11-1 and TRBJ1-2; a possible D gene is TRBD1 (6 bases). Germline CDR1 reads SGHAT; CDR2 reads FQDESV (reference sequence). Trimming pared 4 bases from V and 8 bases from J, leaving 26 bases between. This CDR3 is built from 17 residues. The chain's CDR3 is CASSSNVAGASPGGYTF. The CDR3 nucleotides read TGTGCCAGCAGCTCAAACGTGGCAGGGGCCTCTCCGGGGGGCTACACCTTC.

The rearrangement uses TRBV7-3 and TRBJ2-3; D is possibly TRBD1 or TRBD2 (6 bases each). This CDR3 spans 14 amino acids. Germline assignment: CDR1 SGHTA and CDR2 FQGTGA. The V end was cut by 6 bases, the J end by 5 bases, with 15 bases between. CDR3 amino acids: CASSAGGLGDTQYF. The CDR3 DNA reads TGTGCCAGCAGTGCTGGGGGGCTTGGAGATACGCAGTATTTT.

The chain employs TRBV10-1 and TRBJ2-2; D is ambiguous. Trimming removed 4 bases from V and 0 bases from J, with 9 bases in between. CDR3 length: 15 residues. Germline V CDR1 and CDR2: WNHNN, SYGVQD (reference sequence). The CDR3 is CASSAADANTGELFF. The CDR3 bases are TGCGCCAGCAGTGCTGCAGACGCGAACACCGGGGAGCTGTTTTTT.

This clone was seen a few times. The chain joins TRBV7-2 to TRBJ2-2; D is ambiguous. Between the trimmed V and J ends, which lost 4 bases and 2 bases, there was a span of 5 bases. This CDR3 contains 13 residues. The germline gives CDR1 SGHTA, CDR2 FQGNSA. The CDR3 DNA follows: TGTGCCAGCAGCTCCCCCAACACCGGGGAGCTGTTTTTT. Translated, it gives CASSSPNTGELFF.

CDR3 bases: TGTGCCAGCAGTGAACAATTCGGGGGTACAAGCTCCTACGAGCAGTACTTC. Amino acids: CASSEQFGGTSSYEQYF. The V gene is TRBV6-1, the J gene TRBJ2-7; a possible D gene is TRBD2 (6 bases). In germline, CDR1 is MNHNS, CDR2 SASEGT. Trimming took 2 bases from V and 0 from J, leaving 17 bases between them. The CDR3 is 17 amino acids.

CDR3 nucleotide sequence: TGTGCCAGTAGTATAGCCAGGGGGCCCTACAATGAGCAGTTCTTC. Protein product: CASSIARGPYNEQFF. The rearrangement joins TRBV19 to TRBJ2-1; 8 nucleotides line up with TRBD1. The ends lost 1 base at V and 2 bases at J; junction bases unmatched: 1. The CDR3 has 15 amino acids. Per germline, CDR1 LNHDA and CDR2 SQIVND (reference sequence).

This chain uses TRBV5-5 with TRBJ2-7; D may correspond to TRBD1 or TRBD2 (5 bases each). This CDR3 has 15 residues. Germline V gene sequence: CDR1 SGHKS, CDR2 YYEKEE (reference sequence). Trimming stripped 0 bases from V and 5 bases from J, with 15 bases between. Here the CDR3 reads CASSLGRDPLDEQYF. CDR3 nucleotides: TGTGCCAGCAGCTTGGGCAGGGACCCCCTAGACGAGCAGTACTTC.

V and J are TRBV5-1 and TRBJ2-5; D is uncertain. Trimming pared 4 bases from V and 5 bases from J, leaving 9 bases between. The CDR3 is 12 residues long. The germline V gene encodes CDR1 SGHRS and CDR2 YFSETQ. Here the CDR3 reads CASSQLRETQYF. The CDR3 coding sequence is TGCGCCAGCAGCCAGCTAAGGGAGACCCAGTACTTC.

The chain is built from TRBV7-2 and TRBJ2-4, with no clear D. Germline CDR1 is SGHTA and CDR2 is FQGNSA. Trimming cost V 4 bases and J 7 bases, with 23 bases left between them. The CDR3 is 17 amino acids. The CDR3 nucleotides read TGTGCCAGCAGCTCCCGACCCTTTAATACAGAACGCAACATTCAGTACTTC. It codes for CASSSRPFNTERNIQYF. Full variable domain (remainder filled in from reference TRBV7-2 and TRBJ2-4): GAGVSQSPSNKVTEKGKDVELRCDPISGHTALYWYRQSLGQGLEFLIYFQGNSAPDKSGLPSDRFSAERTGGSVSTLTIQRTQQEDSAVYLCASSSRPFNTERNIQYFGAGTRLSVL.

The V and J genes are TRBV5-6 and TRBJ2-1, with TRBD1 matching over 8 bases. CDR1 and CDR2 (germline): SGHDT, YYEEEE. This CDR3 comprises 16 residues. Germline trimming cut 4 bases from V and 0 bases from J; bases unmatched to any gene: 6. The CDR3: CASSDGTGRSYNEQFF. CDR3 in DNA: TGTGCCAGCAGCGACGGGACAGGACGCTCCTACAATGAGCAGTTCTTC.

J is TRBJ2-7 and V is TRBV7-2; D may be TRBD1 (6 bases). Trimming pared 6 bases from V and 4 bases from J, leaving 22 bases between. The CDR3 contains 16 residues. From germline, CDR1 is SGHTA and CDR2 FQGNSA. The CDR3 loop is CASSSEARQAVYEQYF. As DNA, the CDR3 is TGTGCCAGCAGTTCCGAAGCCCGACAGGCAGTATACGAGCAGTACTTC.

On this clone: Within the sample, other DNA sequences also encode this same CDR3. In DNA, the CDR3 is TGTGCCAGCAGCGTTACAGCAACTAATGAAAAACTGTTTTTT. Translated, it gives CASSVTATNEKLFF. The J gene is TRBJ1-4, the V gene TRBV9; D is undetermined. This CDR3 comprises 14 residues. Germline V gene data show CDR1 as SGDLS and CDR2 as YYNGEE. Deletions cut 2 bases from V and 0 bases from J, with 5 bases between.

V and J are TRBV6-1 and TRBJ1-5, with a possible D match to TRBD1 (5 bases). Germline assignment: CDR1 MNHNS and CDR2 SASEGT. The CDR3 sequence is 16 residues long. V was shortened by 2 bases and J by 1 base, with 12 bases between the two germline ends. CDR3: CASSEWAGPSNQPQHF. In DNA, the CDR3 is TGTGCCAGCAGTGAATGGGCAGGGCCCAGCAATCAGCCCCAGCATTTT.

In regard to this clone: The identical CDR3 is also encoded by other nucleotide sequences in the sample. Written as DNA, the CDR3 is TGTGCCAGCAGCTTGGGACTAGCGGGAGGAGAGACCCAGTACTTC. It specifies CASSLGLAGGETQYF. V is TRBV5-4 and J is TRBJ2-5; 13 bases agree with TRBD2. From germline, CDR1 is SGHNT and CDR2 YYREEE (reference sequence). This CDR3 spans 15 amino acids. Trimming took 0 bases from V and 4 from J; bases not matched to a gene: 0.

V is TRBV28 and J is TRBJ2-7; the D gene is possibly TRBD2 (6 bases). The germline V and J ends were trimmed by 6 bases and 5 bases, with 17 bases remaining between them. Germline V CDR1 and CDR2: MDHEN, SYDVKM. The CDR3 spans 14 residues. The CDR3 DNA reads TGTGCCAGCAGACGAGGAGGGAGGCGGGACGAGCAGTACTTC. The encoded protein is CASRRGGRRDEQYF.

The chain recombines TRBV18 with TRBJ1-4; D is unresolved. This CDR3 has 13 residues. Trimming took off 4 bases at V and 3 bases at J, with 6 bases between the two ends. Germline CDR1 KGHSH, CDR2 LQKENI. CDR3 nucleotides: TGTGCCAGCTCACAGGGCTCTAATGAAAAACTGTTTTTT. Translating gives CASSQGSNEKLFF.